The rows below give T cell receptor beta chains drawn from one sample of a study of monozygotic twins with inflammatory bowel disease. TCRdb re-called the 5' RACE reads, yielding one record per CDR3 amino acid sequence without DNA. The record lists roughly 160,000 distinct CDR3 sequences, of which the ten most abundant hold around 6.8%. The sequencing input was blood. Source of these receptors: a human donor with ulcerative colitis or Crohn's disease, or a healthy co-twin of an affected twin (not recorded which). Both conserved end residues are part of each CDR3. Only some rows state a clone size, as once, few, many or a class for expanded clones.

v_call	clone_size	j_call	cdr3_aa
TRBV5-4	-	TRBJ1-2	CASRRGQGRDYGYTF
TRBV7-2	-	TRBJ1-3	CASSFGGNSGNTIYF
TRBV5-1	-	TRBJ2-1	CASSITLAGGPDDEQFF
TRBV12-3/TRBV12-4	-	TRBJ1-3	CASSTPDRVGNTIYF
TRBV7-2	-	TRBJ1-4	CASSTFRTPAEKLFF
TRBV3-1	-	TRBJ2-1	CASSGSWGSGGSSQEQFF
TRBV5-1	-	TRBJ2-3	CASSPGSTDTQYF
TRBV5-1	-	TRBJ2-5	CASSLGGGVEAQYF
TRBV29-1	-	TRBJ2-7	CSVVGRRGYEQYF
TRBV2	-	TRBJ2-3	CASSALHGREGERDTQYF
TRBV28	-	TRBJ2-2	CASNPTPTGELFF
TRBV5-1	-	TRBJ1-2	CASSLPGRKSYGYTF
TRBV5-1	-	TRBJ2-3	CASSSTVLTDTQYF
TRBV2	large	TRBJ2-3	CASSDRGYRTDTQYF
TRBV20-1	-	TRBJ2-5	CSARSGGEETQYF
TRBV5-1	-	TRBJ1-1	CASSLDRGPTEAFF
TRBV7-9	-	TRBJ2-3	CASSLDGSSTDTQYF
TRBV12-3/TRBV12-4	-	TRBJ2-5	CASSFRPRAQETQYF
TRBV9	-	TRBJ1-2	CASSSRPNPNYGYTF
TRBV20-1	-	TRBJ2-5	CSARDGQGKETQYF
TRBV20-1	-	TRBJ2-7	CSLTRGRNEQYF
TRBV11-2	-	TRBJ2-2	CASSVSGTNTGELFF
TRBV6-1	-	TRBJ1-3	CASSQGLSGNTIYF
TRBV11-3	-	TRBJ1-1	CASSLSVGTEAFF
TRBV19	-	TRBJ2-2	CASSKIRDRGTGELFF
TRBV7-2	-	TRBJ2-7	CASSLGLAGGQNEQYF
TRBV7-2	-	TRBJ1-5	CASSLVTGSNQPQHF
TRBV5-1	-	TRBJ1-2	CASSLAQANYGYTF
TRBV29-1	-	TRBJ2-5	CSVRTGLETQYF
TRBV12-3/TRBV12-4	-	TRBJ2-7	CASSLVSGAYEQYF
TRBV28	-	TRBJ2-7	CASSSETATFYEQYF
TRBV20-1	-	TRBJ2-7	CSVRRGGNNEQYF